This record covers a single T cell receptor (beta chain). Antigen unknown. This sample was taken from a study of early T cells in non-severe SARS-CoV-2 infection. Study background: The authors sequenced bulk RNA from unsorted whole blood, leaving chains unpaired.

The protocol attached unique molecular identifiers to individual cDNA molecules. TCRdb re-derived calls from the 5' RACE reads in MiXCR, one entry per CDR3 protein. The table includes 99,000 or so distinct CDR3 sequences, 15% to 20% detected once. Study-wide results and caveats: VDJdb-based annotation leaned toward anti-spike CD8 responses and missed private and CD4 specificities.

The sequenced material came from whole blood. This clonotype was obtained from an adult who was a healthcare worker with PCR-confirmed SARS-CoV-2 infection or an uninfected control (not recorded which).

The CDR3 nucleotides read TGTGCCAGCAGCTTTTGGGAAGGTAGCACAGATACGCAGTATTTT. Translating gives CASSFWEGSTDTQYF. The V and J genes are TRBV13 and TRBJ2-3, with D unresolved. This CDR3 contains 15 residues. The V end was cut by 3 bases, the J end by 0 bases, with 10 bases between. Per germline, CDR1 PRHDT and CDR2 FYEKMQ (reference sequence).